This TCR beta chain was retrieved from a study of post-analysis software for immune sequencing data. The CDR3 has 14 residues. Per germline, CDR1 LNHNV and CDR2 YYDKDF (reference sequence). V was clipped by 10 bases and J by 0 bases; unmatched bases: 4. Libraries were made from TCR beta cDNA, and they carried unique molecular identifiers. MiXCR, applied by TCRdb to the PCR reads, yields one record per CDR3 protein. The repertoire holds around 200,000 distinct CDR3 sequences, approximately 30% seen once, with around 3.2% in the top ten. Regarding the study as a whole: In multiple sclerosis, normalized Chao1 diversity was significantly below that of controls. Included in a set of a handful of TRBV segments more frequent in patients than controls were TRBV5-6, TRBV5-1 and TRBV20-1.

Turning to this clonotype: Its antigen is currently unknown.

Sequencing used blood. This chain connects TRBV15 to TRBJ2-1; the match to TRBD1 covers 9 bases. The sequence was obtained from a girl under 18 with multiple sclerosis. This chain's CDR3 is CAIGQGFSYNEQFF. The CDR3 DNA sequence: TGTGCCATCGGACAGGGGTTCTCCTACAATGAGCAGTTCTTC.